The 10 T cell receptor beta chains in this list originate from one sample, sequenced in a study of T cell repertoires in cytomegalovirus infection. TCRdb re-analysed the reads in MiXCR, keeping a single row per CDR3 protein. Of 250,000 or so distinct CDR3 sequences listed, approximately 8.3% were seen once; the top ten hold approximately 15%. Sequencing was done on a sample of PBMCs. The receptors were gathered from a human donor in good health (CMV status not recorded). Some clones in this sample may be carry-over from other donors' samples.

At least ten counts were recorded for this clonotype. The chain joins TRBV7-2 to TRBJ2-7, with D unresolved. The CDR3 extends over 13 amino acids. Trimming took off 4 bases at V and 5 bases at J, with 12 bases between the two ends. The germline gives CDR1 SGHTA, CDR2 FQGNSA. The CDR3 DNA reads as TGTGCCAGCAGCTCCCAAGGGCTAAACGAGCAGTACTTC. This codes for CASSSQGLNEQYF.

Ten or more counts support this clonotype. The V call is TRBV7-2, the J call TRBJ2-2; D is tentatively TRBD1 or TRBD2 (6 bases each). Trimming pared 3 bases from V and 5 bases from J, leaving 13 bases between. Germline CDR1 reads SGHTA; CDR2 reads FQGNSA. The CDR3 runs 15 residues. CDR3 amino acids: CASSFITGATGELFF. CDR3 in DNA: TGTGCCAGCAGCTTTATAACGGGGGCAACCGGGGAGCTGTTTTTT.

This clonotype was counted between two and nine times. CDR3 in amino acids: CSARDGRSDQPQHF. DNA of the CDR3: TGCAGTGCTAGAGATGGTCGTTCGGATCAGCCCCAGCATTTT. The chain couples TRBV20-1 to TRBJ1-5, with D hard to call. The CDR3 runs to 14 residues. V dropped 0 bases and J dropped 5 bases, with 11 bases sitting between them. Germline V CDR1 and CDR2: DFQATT, SNEGSKA (reference sequence).

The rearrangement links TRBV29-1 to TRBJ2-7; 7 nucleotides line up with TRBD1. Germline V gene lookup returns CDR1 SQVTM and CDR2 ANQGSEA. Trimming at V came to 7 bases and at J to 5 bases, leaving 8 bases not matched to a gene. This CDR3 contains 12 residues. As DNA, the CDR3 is TGCAGCGCCCGACAGGGAAATCACGAGCAGTACTTC. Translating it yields CSARQGNHEQYF.

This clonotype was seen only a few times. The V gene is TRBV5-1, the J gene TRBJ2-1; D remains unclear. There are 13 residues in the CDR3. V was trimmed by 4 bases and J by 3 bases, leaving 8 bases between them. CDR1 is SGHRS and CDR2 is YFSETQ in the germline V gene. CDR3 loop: CASSIRDYNEQFF. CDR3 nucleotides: TGCGCCAGCAGCATCCGCGACTACAATGAGCAGTTCTTC.

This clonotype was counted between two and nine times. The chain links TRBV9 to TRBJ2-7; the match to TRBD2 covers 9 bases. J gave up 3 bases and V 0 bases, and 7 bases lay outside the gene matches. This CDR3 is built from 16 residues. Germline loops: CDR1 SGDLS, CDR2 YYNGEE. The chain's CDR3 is CASSVDLASGDYEQYF. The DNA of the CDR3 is TGTGCCAGCAGCGTAGATTTGGCTAGCGGGGACTACGAGCAGTACTTC.

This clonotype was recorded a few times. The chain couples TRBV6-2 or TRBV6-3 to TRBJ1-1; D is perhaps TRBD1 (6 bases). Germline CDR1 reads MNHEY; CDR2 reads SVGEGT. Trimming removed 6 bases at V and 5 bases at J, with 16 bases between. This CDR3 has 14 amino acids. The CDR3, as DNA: TGTGCCAGCAGCCCGGGACAATTTCGGACTGAAGCTTTCTTT. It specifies CASSPGQFRTEAFF.

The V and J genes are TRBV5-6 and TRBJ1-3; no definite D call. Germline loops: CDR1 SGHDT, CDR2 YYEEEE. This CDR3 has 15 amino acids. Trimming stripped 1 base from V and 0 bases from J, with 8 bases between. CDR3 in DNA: TGTGCCAGCAGCTTGTCCGGACCCTCTGGAAACACCATATATTTT. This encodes CASSLSGPSGNTIYF.

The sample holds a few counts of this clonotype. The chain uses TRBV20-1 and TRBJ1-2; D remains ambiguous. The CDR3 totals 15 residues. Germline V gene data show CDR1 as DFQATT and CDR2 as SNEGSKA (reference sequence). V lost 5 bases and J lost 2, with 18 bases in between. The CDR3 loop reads CSADPRRQPNYGYTF. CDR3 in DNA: TGCAGTGCTGACCCTAGACGGCAGCCCAACTATGGCTACACCTTC.

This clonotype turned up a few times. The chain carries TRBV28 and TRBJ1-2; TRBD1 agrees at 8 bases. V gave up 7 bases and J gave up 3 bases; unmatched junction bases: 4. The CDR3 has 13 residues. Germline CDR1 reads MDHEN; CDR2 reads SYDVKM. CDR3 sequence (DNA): TGTGCCAGCAAACAGGGGGTCGACTATGGCTACACCTTC. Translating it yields CASKQGVDYGYTF.